The next 24 T cell receptor beta chains were all read from a single sample in a study of Graves' ophthalmopathy and Graves' hyperthyroidism. Amplification of the TCR beta CDR3 regions used RNA transcripts (as template). First-round RT-PCR relied on HTBI primers, and a second-round multiplex PCR came next. TCRdb re-called the multiplex PCR reads through MiXCR, storing one row per CDR3 protein. The sample lists about 500,000 distinct CDR3 sequences; less than 40% were seen once. The sequenced sample consisted of peripheral blood or thyroid tissue (not recorded which). Receptors were obtained from an adult man with Graves' hyperthyroidism.

V gene TRBV20-1 combines with J gene TRBJ2-7; 8 bases align to TRBD2. The J call may be faulty, since TRBJ2-1 better matches the DNA end. CDR1 is DFQATT, CDR2 SNEGSKA, per germline (reference sequence). The CDR3 runs to 13 residues. CDR3 sequence: CSARAGGPSEQFF. DNA of the CDR3: TGCAGTGCTAGAGCGGGAGGGCCCAGTGAGCAGTTCTTC.

There are many counts of this clonotype. V and J are TRBV5-8 and TRBJ2-7; 15 nucleotides align to TRBD2. After removal of 1 base from V and 5 bases from J, the junction contained 4 bases not matched to a gene. Per germline, CDR1 SGHTS and CDR2 YDEGEE. The CDR3 extends over 16 amino acids. The CDR3 bases are TGTGCCAGCAGCTTGAGGACTAGCGGGAGGGCGAACGAGCAGTACTTC. It is translated as CASSLRTSGRANEQYF.

The chain joins TRBV7-6 to TRBJ2-7; 8 positions match TRBD1. With V trimmed by 1 base and J by 9 bases, 5 bases remained unmatched. This CDR3 is 13 amino acids long. Per germline, CDR1 SGHVS and CDR2 FNYEAQ. CDR3 amino acids: CASSLVTGVWQYF. CDR3 in DNA: TGTGCCAGCAGCTTAGTGACAGGGGTTTGGCAGTACTTC.

Comments on this clonotype: Just one base apart from a much larger clone, this may be a read error. This chain uses TRBV7-2 with TRBJ2-1; D remains ambiguous. The CDR3 spans 13 residues. V was cut by 7 bases and J by 0 bases, with 7 bases left in between. Germline CDR1 SGHTA, CDR2 FQGNSA. DNA of the CDR3: TGTGCCAGCACCTCCGGCTCCTACAATGAGCAGTTCTTC. Its protein product is CASTSGSYNEQFF.

The sample holds a few counts of this clonotype. The chain recombines TRBV9 with TRBJ1-6; 9 bases line up with TRBD1. CDR1 is SGDLS, CDR2 YYNGEE, per germline. This CDR3 has 16 residues. Losses at the gene ends were 4 bases for V and 6 bases for J; bases not matched to a gene: 8. CDR3 nucleotides: TGTGCCAGCAGCCCCCGGGACAGGGAGGTTAATTCACCCCTCCACTTT. Its translation is CASSPRDREVNSPLHF.

The J gene is TRBJ2-5, the V gene TRBV7-9, with 11 bases fitting TRBD1. V was pared by 5 bases and J by 6 bases, with 11 bases of the junction left unmatched. Per the germline V gene, CDR1 is SEHNR and CDR2 is FQNEAQ (reference sequence). This CDR3 comprises 16 residues. The chain's CDR3 is CASSQARTGGGQTQYF. The CDR3 DNA reads TGTGCCAGCAGCCAGGCAAGGACAGGGGGCGGACAGACCCAGTACTTC.

This clonotype has at least ten counts. Sequence at one end of the junction differs from germline and may be a read error. This sequence joins TRBV7-7 and TRBJ2-5; 7 nucleotides agree with TRBD1. The CDR3 consists of 15 residues. Germline CDR1 is SSHAT and CDR2 is FNYEAQ (reference sequence). Here the CDR3 reads CASSLGDRAQETQYF. The CDR3 DNA follows: TGTGCTAGCAGCTTAGGAGACAGGGCACAAGAGACCCAGTACTTC.

This clonotype was counted at least ten times. This sequence joins TRBV19 and TRBJ1-2; 8 bases align to TRBD1. The CDR3 length is 14 residues. The germline gives CDR1 LNHDA, CDR2 SQIVND (reference sequence). V lost 3 bases and J lost 7; bases outside the gene matches: 7. The CDR3 protein is CASSIRTGRGGYTF. CDR3 sequence (DNA): TGTGCCAGTAGTATTCGGACAGGGCGAGGTGGCTACACCTTC.

V is TRBV7-3 and J is TRBJ1-1; D is ambiguous. V was clipped by 0 bases and J by 1 base, with 9 bases between them. CDR3 length equals 15 residues. Per germline, CDR1 SGHTA and CDR2 FQGTGA. The CDR3 region is CASSLTGGQNTEAFF. The DNA for the CDR3 is TGTGCCAGCAGCTTAACAGGAGGGCAGAACACTGAAGCTTTCTTT.

This chain connects TRBV12-5 to TRBJ1-6, with D tentatively TRBD1 (5 bases). The CDR3 spans 15 residues. Deletions cut 4 bases from V and 5 bases from J, with 12 bases between. Germline CDR1 and CDR2: LGHNT and FRNRAP. In nucleotides, the CDR3 is TGTGCTAGTGGTTCCTCGGGACGGAATAATTCACCCCTCCACTTT. Residues: CASGSSGRNNSPLHF.

This clonotype was picked up a small number of times. CDR3 amino acids: CASSQILTKNTEAFF. The CDR3 nucleotides read TGTGCCAGCAGCCAGATACTGACAAAGAACACTGAAGCTTTCTTT. This chain uses TRBV3-1 with TRBJ1-1; D remains unclear. This CDR3 region has 15 residues. CDR1 LGHDT and CDR2 YNNKEL come from the germline V gene (reference sequence). Trimming took 3 bases from V and 1 from J, leaving 12 bases between them.

This clonotype was counted only a few times. V and J are TRBV24-1 and TRBJ2-7; 7 bases agree with TRBD1. The germline gives CDR1 KGHDR, CDR2 SFDVKD. The CDR3 loop spans 13 amino acids. The J segment lost 4 bases and the V segment lost 5 bases, leaving 4 bases of the junction unmatched. CDR3 in DNA: TGTGCCACCAGTGGGGGACAGCTATACGAGCAGTACTTC. Translating gives CATSGGQLYEQYF.

This clonotype was counted ten times or more. Here the CDR3 reads CASTINSNQPQHF. The CDR3 DNA reads TGTGCCAGTACCATAAATAGCAATCAGCCCCAGCATTTT. This chain links TRBV19 with TRBJ1-5; no definite D call. V was trimmed by 7 bases and J by 0 bases, leaving 7 bases between them. The CDR3 is 13 amino acids. Germline V gene sequence: CDR1 LNHDA, CDR2 SQIVND (reference sequence).

Here the CDR3 reads CARADRANTEAFF. The DNA for the CDR3 is TGTGCCAGAGCGGACAGGGCTAACACTGAAGCTTTCTTT. The gene calls are TRBV2 and TRBJ1-1; 8 bases line up with TRBD1. The CDR3 is made up of 13 amino acids. Germline V gives CDR1 SNHLY, CDR2 FYNNEI. J gave up 2 bases and V 9 bases, and 5 bases lay outside the gene matches.

This clonotype was detected many times. The genes are TRBV9 and TRBJ2-5; TRBD2 matches 11 bases. This CDR3 is 16 amino acids long. Germline V gene lookup returns CDR1 SGDLS and CDR2 YYNGEE. The V gene end was trimmed by 3 bases and the J gene end by 4 bases; junction bases not matched to a gene: 8. The CDR3 is CASSEDQGLAGETQYF. The DNA of the CDR3 is TGTGCCAGCAGCGAAGACCAAGGACTAGCGGGAGAGACCCAGTACTTC.

This clonotype was seen at least ten times. The chain combines TRBV24-1 with TRBJ2-5; 13 positions match TRBD2. V trimming: 6 bases; J trimming: 5 bases; junction bases outside the gene matches: 8. This CDR3 has 16 amino acids. CDR1 and CDR2 (germline): KGHDR, SFDVKD. The CDR3 reads CATSLGTSGTWETQYF. The CDR3 nucleotides are TGTGCCACCAGTCTTGGGACTAGCGGGACTTGGGAGACCCAGTACTTC.

This clonotype has ten or more counts. This chain connects TRBV7-9 to TRBJ1-5; D not certain. Germline loops: CDR1 SEHNR, CDR2 FQNEAQ (reference sequence). CDR3 length: 13 amino acids. The ends were cut back, 1 base at V and 5 bases at J, with 6 bases in the middle. CDR3 loop: CASSLGEYQPQHF. CDR3 in DNA: TGTGCCAGCAGCTTAGGGGAGTATCAGCCCCAGCATTTT.

The V and J genes are TRBV9 and TRBJ2-2; D remains unclear. From germline, CDR1 is SGDLS and CDR2 YYNGEE. V gave up 0 bases and J gave up 7 bases, with 4 bases separating them. The length of the CDR3 is 12 residues. CDR3 sequence reads: CASSVVDGELFF. The CDR3 nucleotides read TGTGCCAGCAGCGTAGTGGACGGGGAGCTGTTTTTT.

This clonotype came up many times. This chain uses TRBV7-9 with TRBJ2-7; maybe TRBD2 (5 bases). This CDR3 is 17 amino acids long. V was shortened by 5 bases and J by 4 bases, with 24 bases between the two germline ends. CDR1 is SEHNR and CDR2 is FQNEAQ in the germline V gene (reference sequence). For the CDR3, the DNA is TGTGCCAGCAGCCCAGGACCGGGAAAAGGGTACCCATACGAGCAGTACTTC. Amino acids: CASSPGPGKGYPYEQYF.

This clonotype was seen only a few times. This chain joins TRBV24-1 and TRBJ2-3; weak D call: TRBD2 (6 bases). The CDR3 has 13 amino acids. V lost 5 bases, J lost 9 bases, and 14 bases lay in between. Germline V gene lookup returns CDR1 KGHDR and CDR2 SFDVKD. The DNA for the CDR3 is TGTGCCACCAGTGTTGGCGGGGCAGGGACGCAGTATTTT. Amino acid sequence: CATSVGGAGTQYF.

This clonotype was observed once. The rearrangement uses TRBV7-6 and TRBJ2-7; D is undetermined. The CDR3 runs 15 residues. Trimming removed 3 bases at V and 3 bases at J, with 15 bases between. Per germline, CDR1 SGHVS and CDR2 FNYEAQ. CDR3 in amino acids: CASSFQNGPDYEQYF. DNA of the CDR3: TGTGCCAGCAGCTTCCAGAACGGGCCAGACTACGAGCAGTACTTC.

The CDR3 DNA sequence: TGTGCCAGCAGCCCCCTACCCATTAGCGGGGGGGCTCCCGGGGGACCCCTTGGCTACACCTTC. Its translation is CASSPLPISGGAPGGPLGYTF. The V and J genes are TRBV7-2 and TRBJ1-2, with D perhaps TRBD1 (6 bases). Germline-derived CDR1 and CDR2 are SGHTA and FQGNSA. V was shortened by 5 bases and J by 7 bases, with 38 bases between the two germline ends. CDR3 length: 21 residues.

This clonotype was counted between two and nine times. J is TRBJ1-2 and V is TRBV20-1, with a weak D call TRBD1 (5 bases). This CDR3 contains 14 residues. Germline values: CDR1 DFQATT, CDR2 SNEGSKA (reference sequence). The V end was cut by 0 bases, the J end by 7 bases, with 15 bases between. CDR3 protein: CSARETDPSAGYTF. DNA for the CDR3: TGCAGTGCTAGAGAGACAGACCCCTCGGCTGGCTACACCTTC.

This clonotype was found many times. The chain links TRBV6-5 to TRBJ2-7; the D gene is possibly TRBD1 (6 bases). The CDR3 contains 13 residues. V lost 6 bases, J lost 3 bases, and 12 bases lay in between. The V gene's germline CDR1 is MNHEY and CDR2 SVGAGI. The CDR3 reads CASSPDRYYEQYF. The CDR3 coding sequence is TGTGCCAGCAGCCCTGACAGGTACTACGAGCAGTACTTC.